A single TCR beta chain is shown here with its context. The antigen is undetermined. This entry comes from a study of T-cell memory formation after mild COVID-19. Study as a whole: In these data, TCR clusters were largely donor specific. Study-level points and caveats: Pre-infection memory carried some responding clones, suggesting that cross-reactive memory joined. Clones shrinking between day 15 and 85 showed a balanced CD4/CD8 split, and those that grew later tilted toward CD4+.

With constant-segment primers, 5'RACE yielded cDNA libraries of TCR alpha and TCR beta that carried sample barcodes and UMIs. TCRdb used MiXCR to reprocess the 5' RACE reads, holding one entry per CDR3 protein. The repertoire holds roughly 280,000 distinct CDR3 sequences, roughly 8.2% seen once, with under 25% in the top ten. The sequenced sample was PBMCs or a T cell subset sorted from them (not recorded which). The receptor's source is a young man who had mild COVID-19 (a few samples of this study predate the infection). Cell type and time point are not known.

The CDR3 DNA is TGTGCCAGCAGTGAAGCGTCGACCCAACGAAGGGACATTCAGTACTTC. As protein: CASSEASTQRRDIQYF. The V call is TRBV2, the J call TRBJ2-4, with unresolved D. V lost 0 bases and J 8 bases, leaving 17 bases between the germline ends. The CDR3 contains 16 residues. Germline lookup yields CDR1 SNHLY and CDR2 FYNNEI.